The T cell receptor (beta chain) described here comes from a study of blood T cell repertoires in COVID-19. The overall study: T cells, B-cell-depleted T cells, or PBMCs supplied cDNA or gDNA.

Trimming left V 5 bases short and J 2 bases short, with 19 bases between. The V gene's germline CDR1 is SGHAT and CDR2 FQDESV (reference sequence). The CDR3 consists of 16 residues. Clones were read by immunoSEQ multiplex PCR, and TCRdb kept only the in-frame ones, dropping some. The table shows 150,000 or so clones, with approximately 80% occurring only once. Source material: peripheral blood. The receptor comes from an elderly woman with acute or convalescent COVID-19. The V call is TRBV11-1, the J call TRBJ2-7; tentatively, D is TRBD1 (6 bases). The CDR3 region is CASSLTDGTHAYEQYF. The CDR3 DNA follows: TGTGCCAGCAGCCTTACCGACGGGACACATGCCTACGAGCAGTACTTC.